The 9 T cell receptor beta chains presented below share a single source sample, sequenced in a study of regulatory T cells in long-lasting Graves disease. Arm-PCR of CDR3 regions and iRepertoire HTBI primers were used to build TCR beta libraries. Each CDR3 protein gets one entry after TCRdb re-called the multiplex PCR reads with MiXCR. The repertoire holds about 400,000 distinct CDR3 sequences, around 15% seen once, with roughly a fifth in the top ten. Time point of the sample: newly diagnosed GD, antithyroid drugs for less than 3 months. Extracted PBMC RNA gave rise to the TCR library. These data also featured in a second study, about T cells in Graves' hyperthyroidism and ophthalmopathy.

The source was peripheral blood mononuclear cells (PBMCs), collected at new diagnosis, from a patient treated with antithyroid drugs. The receptors come from a woman aged 18-29 years with Graves disease.

Notes on this clonotype: Since a much larger clone is just one base distant, this may be a read error. The V and J genes are TRBV14 and TRBJ2-1; tentatively, D is TRBD2 (5 bases). There are 16 residues in the CDR3. Germline V CDR1 and CDR2: SGHDN, FVKESK. CDR3 region: CAGSSLVGRSGDEQFF. CDR3 coding DNA: TGTGCCGGCAGCTCCTTGGTAGGGAGATCTGGCGATGAGCAGTTCTTC.

This clonotype occurred many times. The rearrangement links TRBV9 to TRBJ2-1; D might be TRBD1 (5 bases). The germline V gene encodes CDR1 SGDLS and CDR2 YYNGEE. This CDR3 spans 14 amino acids. Between the trimmed V and J ends, which lost 2 bases and 7 bases, there was a span of 13 bases. The CDR3 is CASSVGPDRNEQFF. The CDR3 DNA reads as TGTGCCAGCAGCGTGGGCCCAGACAGAAATGAGCAGTTCTTC.

This sequence joins TRBV5-1 and TRBJ1-5; no clear D gene. The ends were cut back, 4 bases at V and 6 bases at J, with 17 bases in the middle. This CDR3 comprises 15 residues. The germline V gene encodes CDR1 SGHRS and CDR2 YFSETQ. CDR3 region: CASSPGQSEGQPQHF. Written as DNA, the CDR3 is TGCGCCAGCAGCCCCGGGCAGTCTGAAGGTCAGCCCCAGCATTTT.

The rearrangement joins TRBV20-1 to TRBJ1-5, with TRBD1 matching 7 bases. The germline V gene encodes CDR1 DFQATT and CDR2 SNEGSKA (reference sequence). V lost 6 bases, J lost 8 bases, and 16 bases stayed unmatched. This CDR3 is built from 15 residues. The CDR3 nucleotides are TGCAGTGCAGGCAGGACGGGGGACAGTCATAAGCCCCAGCATTTT. It codes for CSAGRTGDSHKPQHF.

The J gene is TRBJ2-5, the V gene TRBV2; 7 bases line up with TRBD2. V was clipped by 7 bases and J by 4 bases; unmatched bases: 3. Germline V gene data show CDR1 as SNHLY and CDR2 as FYNNEI. The CDR3 is 12 residues long. CDR3 coding DNA: TGTGCCAGCACCGGGGAGGGAGAGACCCAGTACTTC. It yields the protein CASTGEGETQYF.

This clonotype was seen repeatedly, ten times or more. The chain recombines TRBV28 with TRBJ2-3, with D unresolved. CDR1 and CDR2 (germline): MDHEN, SYDVKM. With 2 bases removed from V and 10 bases from J, the gap between germline ends came to 13 bases. The CDR3 length is 13 residues. The CDR3 DNA reads TGTGCCAGCAGTTTACTAGTTAGTATGGCGCAGTATTTT. Translation gives CASSLLVSMAQYF.

This chain uses TRBV5-5 with TRBJ2-5; D uncertain. The CDR3 consists of 14 residues. Germline CDR1 is SGHKS and CDR2 is YYEKEE (reference sequence). V lost 0 bases and J 1 base, leaving 7 bases between the germline ends. The chain's CDR3 is CASSLDAIQETQYF. The DNA for the CDR3 is TGTGCCAGCAGCTTGGACGCGATCCAAGAGACCCAGTACTTC.

This clonotype came up many times. V usage is TRBV12-3 or TRBV12-4 and J usage is TRBJ2-1; 14 bases match TRBD2. J gave up 6 bases and V 5 bases, and 15 bases lay outside the gene matches. This CDR3 region has 19 residues. This chain's CDR3 is CASSPGLAGDMIARNEQFF. The CDR3 coding sequence is TGTGCCAGCAGTCCGGGACTAGCGGGAGATATGATAGCGCGCAATGAGCAGTTCTTC.

In its sample, this clonotype was seen a few times. Just one base apart from a much larger clone, this may be a read error. The CDR3 end shows no conserved phenylalanine or tryptophan, and so a read error is likely. The chain employs TRBV12-3 or TRBV12-4 and TRBJ2-1; 10 nucleotides align to TRBD2. V dropped 6 bases and J dropped 2; count of bases not matched to a gene: 4. The CDR3 loop spans 15 amino acids. The CDR3 DNA is TGTGCCAGCAGCACCAGCGGGAGGGCCTACAATGAGCAGTTCTCC. Translating it yields CASSTSGRAYNEQFS.